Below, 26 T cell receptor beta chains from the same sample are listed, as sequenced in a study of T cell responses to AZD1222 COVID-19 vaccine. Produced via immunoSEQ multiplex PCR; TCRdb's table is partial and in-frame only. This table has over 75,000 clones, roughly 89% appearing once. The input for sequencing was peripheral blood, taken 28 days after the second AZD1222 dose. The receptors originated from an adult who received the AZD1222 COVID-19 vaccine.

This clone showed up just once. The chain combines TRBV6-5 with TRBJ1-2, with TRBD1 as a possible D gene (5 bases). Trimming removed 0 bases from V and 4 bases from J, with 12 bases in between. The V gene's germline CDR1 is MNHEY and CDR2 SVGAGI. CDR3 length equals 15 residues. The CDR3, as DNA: TGTGCCAGCAGTTACTCCCCGACAGCTCCCTATGGCTACACCTTC. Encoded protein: CASSYSPTAPYGYTF.

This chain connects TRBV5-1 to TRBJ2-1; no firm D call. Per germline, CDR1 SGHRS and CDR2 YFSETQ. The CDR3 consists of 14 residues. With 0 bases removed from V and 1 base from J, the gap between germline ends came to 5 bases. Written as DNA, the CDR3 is TGCGCCAGCAGCTTGGGGGGTTCCTACAATGAGCAGTTCTTC. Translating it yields CASSLGGSYNEQFF.

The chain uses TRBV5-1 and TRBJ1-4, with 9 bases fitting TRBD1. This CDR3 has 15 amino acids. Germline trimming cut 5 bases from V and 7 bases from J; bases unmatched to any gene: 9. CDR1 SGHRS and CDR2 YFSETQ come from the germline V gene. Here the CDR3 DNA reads TGCGCCAGCAGTTTACAGGGGGCAATAGGTGAAAAACTGTTTTTT. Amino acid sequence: CASSLQGAIGEKLFF.

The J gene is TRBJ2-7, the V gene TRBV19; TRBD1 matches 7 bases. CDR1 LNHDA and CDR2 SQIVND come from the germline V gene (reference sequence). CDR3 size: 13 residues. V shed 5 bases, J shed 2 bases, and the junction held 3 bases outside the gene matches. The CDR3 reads CASSWDSPYEQYF. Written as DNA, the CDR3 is TGTGCCAGTAGTTGGGACAGCCCCTACGAGCAGTACTTC.

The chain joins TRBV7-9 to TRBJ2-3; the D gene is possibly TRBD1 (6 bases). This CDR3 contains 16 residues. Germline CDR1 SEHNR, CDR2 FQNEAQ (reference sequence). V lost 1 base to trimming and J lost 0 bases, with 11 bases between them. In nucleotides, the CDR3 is TGTGCCAGCAGCTTAGTGGGCAGGGGAAGCACAGATACGCAGTATTTT. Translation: CASSLVGRGSTDTQYF. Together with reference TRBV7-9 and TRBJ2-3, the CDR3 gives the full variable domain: DTGVSQNPRHKITKRGQNVTFRCDPISEHNRLYWYRQTLGQGPEFLTYFQNEAQLEKSRLLSDRFSAERPKGSFSTLEIQRTEQGDSAMYLCASSLVGRGSTDTQYFGPGTRLTVL.

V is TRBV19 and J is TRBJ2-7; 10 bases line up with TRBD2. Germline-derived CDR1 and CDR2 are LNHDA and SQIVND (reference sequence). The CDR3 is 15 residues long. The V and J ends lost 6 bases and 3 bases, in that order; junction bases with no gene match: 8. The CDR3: CASSNSGGPSYEQYF. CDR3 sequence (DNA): TGTGCCAGTAGCAATAGCGGGGGGCCGAGCTACGAGCAGTACTTC.

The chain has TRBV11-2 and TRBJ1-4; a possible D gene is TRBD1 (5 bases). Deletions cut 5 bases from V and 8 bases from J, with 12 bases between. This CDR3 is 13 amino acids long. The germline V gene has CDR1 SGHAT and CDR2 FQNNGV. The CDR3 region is CASSPGVGEKLFF. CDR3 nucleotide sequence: TGTGCCAGCAGCCCGGGGGTTGGCGAAAAACTGTTTTTT.

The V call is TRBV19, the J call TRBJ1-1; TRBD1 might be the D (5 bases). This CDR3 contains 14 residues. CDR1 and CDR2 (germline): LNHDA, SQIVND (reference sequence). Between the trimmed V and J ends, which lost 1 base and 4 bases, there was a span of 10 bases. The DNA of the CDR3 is TGTGCCAGTAGTATAGCTACCCAGGGCACTGAAGCTTTCTTT. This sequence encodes CASSIATQGTEAFF.

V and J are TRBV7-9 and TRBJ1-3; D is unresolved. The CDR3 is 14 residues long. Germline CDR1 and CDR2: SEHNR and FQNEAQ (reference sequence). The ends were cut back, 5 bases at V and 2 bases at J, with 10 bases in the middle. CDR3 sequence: CASSPRGPGNTIYF. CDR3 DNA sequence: TGTGCCAGCAGCCCGCGCGGCCCTGGAAACACCATATATTTT.

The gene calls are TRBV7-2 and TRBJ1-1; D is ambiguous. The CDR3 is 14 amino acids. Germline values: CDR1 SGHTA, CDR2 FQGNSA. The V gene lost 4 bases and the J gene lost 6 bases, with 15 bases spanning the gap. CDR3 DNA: TGTGCCAGCAGCTACACTAAGTCGGTGTCTGAAGCTTTCTTT. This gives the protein CASSYTKSVSEAFF.

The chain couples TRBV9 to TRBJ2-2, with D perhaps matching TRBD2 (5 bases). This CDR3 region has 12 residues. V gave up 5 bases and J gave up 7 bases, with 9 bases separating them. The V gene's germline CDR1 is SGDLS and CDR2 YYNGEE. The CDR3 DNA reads TGTGCCAGCAGGGCCGGAGGCGGGGAGCTGTTTTTT. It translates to CASRAGGGELFF.

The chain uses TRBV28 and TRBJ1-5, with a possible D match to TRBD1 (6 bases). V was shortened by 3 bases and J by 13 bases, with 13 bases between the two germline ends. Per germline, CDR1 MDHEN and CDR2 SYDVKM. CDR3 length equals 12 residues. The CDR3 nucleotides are TGTGCCAGCAGTTTGTTCCGGGACAATCAGCATTTT. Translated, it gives CASSLFRDNQHF.

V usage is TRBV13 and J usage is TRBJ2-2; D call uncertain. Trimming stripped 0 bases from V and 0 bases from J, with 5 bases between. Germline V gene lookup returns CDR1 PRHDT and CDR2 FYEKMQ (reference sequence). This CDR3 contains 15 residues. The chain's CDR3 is CASSLGQSNTGELFF. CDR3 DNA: TGTGCCAGCAGCTTAGGGCAGTCGAACACCGGGGAGCTGTTTTTT.

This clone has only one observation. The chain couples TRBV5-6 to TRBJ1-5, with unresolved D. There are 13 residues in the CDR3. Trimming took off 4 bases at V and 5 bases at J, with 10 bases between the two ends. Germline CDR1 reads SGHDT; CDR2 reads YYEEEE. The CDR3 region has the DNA TGTGCCAGCAGCCGGACGGTTGATCAGCCCCAGCATTTT. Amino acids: CASSRTVDQPQHF.

CDR3 loop: CASSELDSSYEQYF. The DNA of the CDR3 is TGTGCCAGCAGCGAATTGGACAGCAGCTACGAGCAGTACTTC. The chain employs TRBV9 and TRBJ2-7; maybe TRBD1 (6 bases). Deletions cut 3 bases from V and 3 bases from J, with 13 bases between. The CDR3 sequence is 14 residues long. CDR1 SGDLS and CDR2 YYNGEE come from the germline V gene.

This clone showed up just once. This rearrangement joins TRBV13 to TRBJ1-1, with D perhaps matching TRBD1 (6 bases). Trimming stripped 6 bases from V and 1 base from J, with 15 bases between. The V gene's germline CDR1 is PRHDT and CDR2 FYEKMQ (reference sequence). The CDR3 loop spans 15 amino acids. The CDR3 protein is CASRTRGGTNTEAFF. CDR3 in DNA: TGTGCCAGCAGGACCCGAGGGGGAACGAACACTGAAGCTTTCTTT.

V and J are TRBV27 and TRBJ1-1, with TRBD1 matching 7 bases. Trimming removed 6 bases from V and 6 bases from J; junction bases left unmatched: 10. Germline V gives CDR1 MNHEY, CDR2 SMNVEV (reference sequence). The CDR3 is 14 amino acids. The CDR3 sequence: CASSGAGGFAEAFF. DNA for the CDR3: TGTGCCAGCAGCGGGGCAGGGGGGTTTGCTGAAGCTTTCTTT.

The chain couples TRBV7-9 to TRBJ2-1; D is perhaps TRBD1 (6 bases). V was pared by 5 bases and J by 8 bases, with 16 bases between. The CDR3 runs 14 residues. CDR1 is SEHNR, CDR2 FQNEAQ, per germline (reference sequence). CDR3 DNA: TGTGCCAGCAGCCGTATACAGGGCCGGGATGAGCAGTTCTTC. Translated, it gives CASSRIQGRDEQFF.

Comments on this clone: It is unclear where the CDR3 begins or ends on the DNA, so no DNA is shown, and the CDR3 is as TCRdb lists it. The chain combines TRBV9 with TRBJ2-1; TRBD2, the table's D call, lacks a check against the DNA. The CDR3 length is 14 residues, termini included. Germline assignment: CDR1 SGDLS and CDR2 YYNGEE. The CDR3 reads CASSVPFGSDEQFF.

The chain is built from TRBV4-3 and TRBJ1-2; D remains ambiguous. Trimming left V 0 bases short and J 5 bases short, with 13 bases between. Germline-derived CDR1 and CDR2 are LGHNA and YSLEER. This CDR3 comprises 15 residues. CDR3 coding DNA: TGCGCCAGCAGCCAAGAGGCCGGGCTGGGGTATGGCTACACCTTC. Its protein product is CASSQEAGLGYGYTF.

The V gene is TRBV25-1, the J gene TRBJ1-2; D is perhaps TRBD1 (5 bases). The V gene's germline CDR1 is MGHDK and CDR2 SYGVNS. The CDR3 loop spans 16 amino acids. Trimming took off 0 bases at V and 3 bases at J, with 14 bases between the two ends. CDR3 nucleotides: TGTGCCAGCAGTGAATATCTATCGGGGCTCGACTATGGCTACACCTTC. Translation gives CASSEYLSGLDYGYTF.

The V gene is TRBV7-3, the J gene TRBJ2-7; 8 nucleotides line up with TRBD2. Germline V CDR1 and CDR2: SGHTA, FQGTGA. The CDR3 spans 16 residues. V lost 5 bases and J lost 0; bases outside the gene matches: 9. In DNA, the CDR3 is TGTGCCAGCAGCCCCCGGGGGGGGCAGGACTCCTACGAGCAGTACTTC. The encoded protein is CASSPRGGQDSYEQYF.

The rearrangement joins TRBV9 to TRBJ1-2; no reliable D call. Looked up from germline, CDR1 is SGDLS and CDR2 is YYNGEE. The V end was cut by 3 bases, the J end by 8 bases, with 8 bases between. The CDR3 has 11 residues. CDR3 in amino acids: CASSAGGGYTF. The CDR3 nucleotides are TGTGCCAGCAGCGCGGGAGGGGGCTACACCTTC. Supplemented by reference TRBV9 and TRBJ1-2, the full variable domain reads DSGVTQTPKHLITATGQRVTLRCSPRSGDLSVYWYQQSLDQGLQFLIQYYNGEERAKGNILERFSAQQFPDLHSELNLSSLELGDSALYFCASSAGGGYTFGSGTRLTVV.

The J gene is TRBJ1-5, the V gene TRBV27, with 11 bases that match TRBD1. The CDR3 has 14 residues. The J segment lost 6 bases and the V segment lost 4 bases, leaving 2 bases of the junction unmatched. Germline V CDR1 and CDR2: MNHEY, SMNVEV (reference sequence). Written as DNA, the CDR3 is TGTGCCAGCAGTTGGACAGGGGGCGGTCAGCCCCAGCATTTT. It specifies CASSWTGGGQPQHF.

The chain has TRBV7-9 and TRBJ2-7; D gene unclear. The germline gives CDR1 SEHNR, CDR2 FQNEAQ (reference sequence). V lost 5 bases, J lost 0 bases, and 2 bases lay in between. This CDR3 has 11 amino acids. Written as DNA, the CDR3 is TGTGCCAGCAGCCCCTCCTACGAGCAGTACTTC. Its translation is CASSPSYEQYF. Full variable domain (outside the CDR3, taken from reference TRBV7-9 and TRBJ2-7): DTGVSQNPRHKITKRGQNVTFRCDPISEHNRLYWYRQTLGQGPEFLTYFQNEAQLEKSRLLSDRFSAERPKGSFSTLEIQRTEQGDSAMYLCASSPSYEQYFGPGTRLTVT.

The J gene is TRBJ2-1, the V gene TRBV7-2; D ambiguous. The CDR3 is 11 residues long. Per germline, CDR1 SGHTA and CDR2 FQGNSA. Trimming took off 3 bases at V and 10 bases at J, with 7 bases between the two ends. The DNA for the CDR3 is TGTGCCAGCAGCTTCTTCGGGGAGCAGTTCTTC. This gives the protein CASSFFGEQFF.